This T cell receptor beta chain was recorded in a study of STAT5B mutations in CD4+ large granular lymphocyte leukemia. Study-wide results and caveats: Without HLA matching, higher CD4+ than CD8+ T-LGLL clonality could reflect small sample size.

CDR1 SGHTA and CDR2 FQGNSA come from the germline V gene. The CDR3 has 13 residues. Trimming took off 5 bases at V and 7 bases at J, with 12 bases between the two ends. Controls came from buffy coats of healthy blood donors. As for this clone: Its antigen is undetermined.

Here immunoSEQ multiplex PCR was the method, and the copy in TCRdb shows in-frame clones only, minus some. The sample includes over 45,000 clones, less than 85% of them seen just once. What was sequenced was CD4+ T cells from blood buffy coats. The chain combines TRBV7-2 with TRBJ1-5, with unresolved D. The source is a human donor in good health. The CDR3 spells CASSPHRRQPQHF. The CDR3 DNA is TGTGCCAGCAGCCCGCATAGGAGGCAGCCCCAGCATTTT. The full variable domain, in which reference TRBV7-2 and TRBJ1-5 provide the parts outside the CDR3, is GAGVSQSPSNKVTEKGKDVELRCDPISGHTALYWYRQSLGQGLEFLIYFQGNSAPDKSGLPSDRFSAERTGGSVSTLTIQRTQQEDSAVYLCASSPHRRQPQHFGDGTRLSIL.